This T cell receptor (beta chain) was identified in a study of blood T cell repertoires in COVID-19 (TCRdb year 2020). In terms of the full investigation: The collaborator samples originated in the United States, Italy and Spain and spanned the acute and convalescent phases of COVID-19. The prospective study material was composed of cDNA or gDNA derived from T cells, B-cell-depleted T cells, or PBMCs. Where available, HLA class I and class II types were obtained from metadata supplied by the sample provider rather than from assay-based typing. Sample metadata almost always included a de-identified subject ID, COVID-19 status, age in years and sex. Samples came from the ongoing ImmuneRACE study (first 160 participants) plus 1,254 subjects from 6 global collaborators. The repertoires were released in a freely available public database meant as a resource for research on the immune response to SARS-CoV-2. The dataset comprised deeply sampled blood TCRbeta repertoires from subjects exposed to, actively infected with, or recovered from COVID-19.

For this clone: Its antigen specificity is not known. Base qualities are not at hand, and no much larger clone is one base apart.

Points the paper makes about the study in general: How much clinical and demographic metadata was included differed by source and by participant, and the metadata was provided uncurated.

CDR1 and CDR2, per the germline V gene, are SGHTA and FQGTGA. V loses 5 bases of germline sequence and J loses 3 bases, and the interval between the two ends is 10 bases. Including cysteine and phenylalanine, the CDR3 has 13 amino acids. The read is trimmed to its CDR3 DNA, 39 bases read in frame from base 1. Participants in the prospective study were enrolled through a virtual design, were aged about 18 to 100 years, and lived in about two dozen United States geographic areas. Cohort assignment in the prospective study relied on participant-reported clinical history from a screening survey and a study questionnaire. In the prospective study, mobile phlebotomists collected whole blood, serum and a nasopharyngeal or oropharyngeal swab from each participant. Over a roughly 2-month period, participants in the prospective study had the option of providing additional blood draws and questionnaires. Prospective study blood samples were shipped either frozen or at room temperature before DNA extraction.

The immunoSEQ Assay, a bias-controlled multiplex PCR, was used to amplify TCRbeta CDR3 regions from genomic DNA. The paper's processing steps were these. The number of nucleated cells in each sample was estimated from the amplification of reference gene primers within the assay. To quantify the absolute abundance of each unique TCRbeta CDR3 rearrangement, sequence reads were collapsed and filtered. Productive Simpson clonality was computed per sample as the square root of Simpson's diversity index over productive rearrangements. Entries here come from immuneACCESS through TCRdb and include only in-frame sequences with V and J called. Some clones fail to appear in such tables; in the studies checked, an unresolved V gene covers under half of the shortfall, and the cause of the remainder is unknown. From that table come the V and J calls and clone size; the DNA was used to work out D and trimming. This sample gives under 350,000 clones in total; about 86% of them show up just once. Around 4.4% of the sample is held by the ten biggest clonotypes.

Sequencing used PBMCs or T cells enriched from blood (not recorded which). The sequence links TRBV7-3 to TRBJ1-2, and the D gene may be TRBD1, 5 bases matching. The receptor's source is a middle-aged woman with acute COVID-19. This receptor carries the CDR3 CASSPGGDYGYTF. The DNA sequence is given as TGTGCCAGCAGCCCCGGGGGGGACTATGGCTACACCTTC.